This note documents a single T cell receptor beta chain sequence. The antigen remains unidentified. The data derive from a study of shared clonotypes between healthy human individuals. Study conclusions and caveats: Researchers sampled blood only, noting tissue repertoires likely differ. What naive subsets generally showed was a larger estimated richness than memory subsets showed.

The assay was immunoSEQ multiplex PCR, and TCRdb's table has in-frame clones only and misses some. The table records roughly 2.6 million clones, about 92% of them present only once. All participating donors were Caucasian adults from Nashville, Tennessee. The investigators split CD4+ cells into a CD45RA+ naive subset and a CD45RA-negative memory subset. The CDR3 sequence is 16 residues long. Trimming took off 6 bases at V and 2 bases at J, with 17 bases between the two ends. Germline values: CDR1 SNHLY, CDR2 FYNNEI. The sequencing input was naive CD4+ T cells sorted from blood. This sample's subset: CD45RA+ positively selected. The rearrangement joins TRBV2 to TRBJ1-3; D may be TRBD1 (5 bases). This receptor was identified in a man between 18 and 35 years old in good health. CDR3 DNA: TGTGCCAGCAGGGGGGATCCCGGGGTAACTGGAAACACCATATATTTT. This gives the protein CASRGDPGVTGNTIYF.